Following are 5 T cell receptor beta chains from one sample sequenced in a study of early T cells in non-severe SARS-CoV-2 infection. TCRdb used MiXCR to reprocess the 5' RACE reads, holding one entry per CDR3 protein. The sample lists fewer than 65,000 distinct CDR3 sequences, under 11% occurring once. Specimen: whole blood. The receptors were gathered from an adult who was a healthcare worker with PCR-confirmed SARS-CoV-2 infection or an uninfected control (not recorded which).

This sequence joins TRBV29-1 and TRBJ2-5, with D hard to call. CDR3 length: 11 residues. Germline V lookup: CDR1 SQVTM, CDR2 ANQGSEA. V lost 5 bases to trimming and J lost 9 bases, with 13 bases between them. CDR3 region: CSVIPGEAQYF. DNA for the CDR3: TGCAGCGTTATTCCTGGCGAGGCCCAGTACTTC.

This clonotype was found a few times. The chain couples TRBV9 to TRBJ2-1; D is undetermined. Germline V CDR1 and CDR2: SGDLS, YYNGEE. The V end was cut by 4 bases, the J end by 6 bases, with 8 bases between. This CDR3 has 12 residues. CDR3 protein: CASSSRSNEQFF. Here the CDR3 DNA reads TGTGCCAGCAGCTCAAGATCCAATGAGCAGTTCTTC.

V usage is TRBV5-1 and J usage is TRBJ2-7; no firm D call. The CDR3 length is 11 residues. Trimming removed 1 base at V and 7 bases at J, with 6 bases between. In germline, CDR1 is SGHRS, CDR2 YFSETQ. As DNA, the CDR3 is TGCGCCAGCAGCTTGTCTCCGGAGCAGTACTTC. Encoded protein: CASSLSPEQYF. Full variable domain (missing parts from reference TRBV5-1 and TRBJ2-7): KAGVTQTPRYLIKTRGQQVTLSCSPISGHRSVSWYQQTPGQGLQFLFEYFSETQRNKGNFPGRFSGRQFSNSRSEMNVSTLELGDSALYLCASSLSPEQYFGPGTRLTVT.

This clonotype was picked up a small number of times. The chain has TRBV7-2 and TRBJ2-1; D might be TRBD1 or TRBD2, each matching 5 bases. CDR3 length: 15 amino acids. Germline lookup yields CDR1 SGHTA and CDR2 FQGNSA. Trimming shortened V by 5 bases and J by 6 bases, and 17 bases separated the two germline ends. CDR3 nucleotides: TGTGCCAGCAGCCCTTTCCGGGACCCACGCAATGAGCAGTTCTTC. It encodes CASSPFRDPRNEQFF.

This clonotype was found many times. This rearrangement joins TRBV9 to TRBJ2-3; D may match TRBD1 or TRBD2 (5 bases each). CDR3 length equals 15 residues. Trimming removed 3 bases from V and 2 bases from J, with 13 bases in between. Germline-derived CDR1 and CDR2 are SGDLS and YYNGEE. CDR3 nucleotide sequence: TGTGCCAGCAGCGACGGGACGTCCGCCACAGATACGCAGTATTTT. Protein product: CASSDGTSATDTQYF. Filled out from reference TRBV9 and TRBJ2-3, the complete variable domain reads DSGVTQTPKHLITATGQRVTLRCSPRSGDLSVYWYQQSLDQGLQFLIQYYNGEERAKGNILERFSAQQFPDLHSELNLSSLELGDSALYFCASSDGTSATDTQYFGPGTRLTVL.